Below, 17 T cell receptor beta chains from the same sample are listed, as sequenced in a study of blood T cell repertoires in COVID-19. Clones were read by immunoSEQ multiplex PCR, and TCRdb kept only the in-frame ones, dropping some. The table has roughly 200,000 clones, about 75% seen once. Sequencing was carried out using peripheral blood. The receptors originated from a woman aged 45 to 65 with active or convalescent COVID-19.

Sample share makes this clone medium-sized. The chain employs TRBV6-1 and TRBJ1-2; 9 positions agree with TRBD1. Germline V gene sequence: CDR1 MNHNS, CDR2 SASEGT. Trimming at V came to 2 bases and at J to 3 bases, leaving 4 bases not matched to a gene. The CDR3 is made up of 15 amino acids. CDR3 DNA sequence: TGTGCCAGCAGTGAAACAGGGGGCGCGGACTATGGCTACACCTTC. Its protein product is CASSETGGADYGYTF.

This chain uses TRBV27 with TRBJ2-2; 11 nucleotides line up with TRBD2. Germline CDR1 and CDR2: MNHEY and SMNVEV (reference sequence). This CDR3 region has 16 residues. Trimming removed 2 bases from V and 7 bases from J; junction bases left unmatched: 6. The CDR3 DNA is TGTGCCAGCAGTTTAACTAGCGGGGGCCGGGGCGGGGAGCTGTTTTTT. Its translation is CASSLTSGGRGGELFF.

The chain joins TRBV28 to TRBJ2-1; 9 nucleotides align to TRBD2. CDR3 length: 16 amino acids. The trim removed 5 bases at V and 15 bases at J, leaving 20 bases unmatched. CDR1 and CDR2 (germline): MDHEN, SYDVKM. CDR3 region: CASSQNAGGQRSSRFF. CDR3 DNA sequence: TGTGCCAGCAGTCAAAACGCGGGAGGGCAGAGGAGCAGTAGGTTCTTC. The full variable domain, rest sourced from reference TRBV28 and TRBJ2-1, is DVKVTQSSRYLVKRTGEKVFLECVQDMDHENMFWYRQDPGLGLRLIYFSYDVKMKEKGDIPEGYSVSREKKERFSLILESASTNQTSMYLCASSQNAGGQRSSRFFGPGTRLTVL.

This chain links TRBV18 with TRBJ2-7; maybe TRBD1 (7 bases). In germline, CDR1 is KGHSH, CDR2 LQKENI. There are 13 residues in the CDR3. Deletions cut 8 bases from V and 1 base from J, with 12 bases between. CDR3 nucleotides: TGTGCCAGCGGCGCGGGACAGTCCTACGAGCAGTACTTC. Translation: CASGAGQSYEQYF.

The chain links TRBV19 to TRBJ1-2, with 7 bases identical to TRBD1. The CDR3 is 16 residues long. Germline lookup yields CDR1 LNHDA and CDR2 SQIVND (reference sequence). V lost 1 base to trimming and J lost 4 bases; unmatched junction nucleotides: 9. The CDR3 nucleotides are TGTGCCAGTAGTATAGTGGGGACAGACCGGCTCTATGGCTACACCTTC. Translating gives CASSIVGTDRLYGYTF.

This clone was counted a single time. The chain employs TRBV9 and TRBJ1-1; TRBD1 agrees at 10 bases. J was trimmed by 2 bases and V by 6 bases; bases with no gene match: 13. This CDR3 spans 17 amino acids. Germline CDR1 is SGDLS and CDR2 is YYNGEE. The CDR3 region is CASTPGDRTGGNTEAFF. In DNA, the CDR3 is TGTGCCAGCACCCCGGGTGATAGGACAGGGGGAAACACTGAAGCTTTCTTT.

This clone has more than one count but fewer than ten. V is TRBV12-3 or TRBV12-4 and J is TRBJ1-1; a weak D match, TRBD1 (6 bases). Trimming removed 4 bases from V and 11 bases from J, with 17 bases in between. This CDR3 has 13 residues. DNA of the CDR3: TGTGCCAGCAGTTCGACAAAGGGGGTGGGGGCTTTCTTT. Translation gives CASSSTKGVGAFF.

V is TRBV28 and J is TRBJ1-2, with D possibly TRBD1 on 6 matching bases. V was cut by 0 bases and J by 2 bases, with 7 bases left in between. CDR1 and CDR2 (germline): MDHEN, SYDVKM. This CDR3 is 14 amino acids long. In DNA, the CDR3 is TGTGCCAGCAGTTTATGGGGGGCCAACTATGGCTACACCTTC. Translating gives CASSLWGANYGYTF.

V gene TRBV5-6 combines with J gene TRBJ2-2; possible D gene TRBD1, 6 bases. CDR1 SGHDT and CDR2 YYEEEE come from the germline V gene. V was shortened by 2 bases and J by 7 bases, with 9 bases between the two germline ends. The CDR3 covers 13 residues. The CDR3 DNA reads as TGTGCCAGCAGCTTACAGGGTAGCGGGGAGCTGTTTTTT. Translation: CASSLQGSGELFF.

This chain uses TRBV9 with TRBJ2-3; 12 nucleotides agree with TRBD2. CDR1 is SGDLS, CDR2 YYNGEE, per germline. Unmatched junction bases numbered 6, after V lost 0 bases and J lost 4 bases. The CDR3 length is 17 residues. CDR3 protein: CASSVGRLAGVADTQYF. The CDR3 DNA sequence: TGTGCCAGCAGCGTAGGAAGACTAGCGGGAGTAGCAGATACGCAGTATTTT. Based on the CDR3 plus reference TRBV9 and TRBJ2-3, the full variable domain is DSGVTQTPKHLITATGQRVTLRCSPRSGDLSVYWYQQSLDQGLQFLIQYYNGEERAKGNILERFSAQQFPDLHSELNLSSLELGDSALYFCASSVGRLAGVADTQYFGPGTRLTVL.

This clone was found a few times. The V call is TRBV11-2, the J call TRBJ2-5; D perhaps matches TRBD2 (6 bases). The V end lost 4 bases, the J end lost 8 bases, and 17 bases lay between the germline ends. The germline gives CDR1 SGHAT, CDR2 FQNNGV. This CDR3 comprises 14 residues. CDR3 sequence (DNA): TGTGCCAGCAGCTCCGAGGCTAGCGTGGAAACCCAGTACTTC. Amino acid sequence: CASSSEASVETQYF.

With regard to this clone: A read error is possible here, since a much larger clone lies one base away. The chain carries TRBV6-5 and TRBJ2-2; D gene uncertain. With 6 bases removed from V and 5 bases from J, the gap between germline ends came to 4 bases. This CDR3 has 11 amino acids. Per germline, CDR1 MNHEY and CDR2 SVGAGI. CDR3 nucleotides: TGTGCCAGCAGCAGGACCGGGGAGCTGTTTTTT. This gives the protein CASSRTGELFF.

This chain connects TRBV18 to TRBJ1-1; TRBD1 matches 7 bases. V gave up 5 bases and J gave up 8 bases; unmatched junction bases: 5. This CDR3 region has 12 residues. Germline V lookup: CDR1 KGHSH, CDR2 LQKENI. In DNA form, the CDR3 reads TGTGCCAGCTCATCCGGGACAGCCGAAGCTTTCTTT. This translates into CASSSGTAEAFF.

This chain connects TRBV13 to TRBJ2-1; 9 bases map to TRBD2. Germline CDR1 reads PRHDT; CDR2 reads FYEKMQ (reference sequence). This CDR3 comprises 16 residues. The V gene end was trimmed by 5 bases and the J gene end by 4 bases; junction bases not matched to a gene: 9. The CDR3 DNA sequence: TGTGCCAGCAGCCCCCCAACTAGCGGGCTATACAATGAGCAGTTCTTC. It codes for CASSPPTSGLYNEQFF. Together with reference TRBV13 and TRBJ2-1, the CDR3 gives the full variable domain: AAGVIQSPRHLIKEKRETATLKCYPIPRHDTVYWYQQGPGQDPQFLISFYEKMQSDKGSIPDRFSAQQFSDYHSELNMSSLELGDSALYFCASSPPTSGLYNEQFFGPGTRLTVL.

V usage is TRBV10-1 and J usage is TRBJ1-1; the match to TRBD1 covers 11 bases. Germline V lookup: CDR1 WNHNN, CDR2 SYGVQD (reference sequence). J lost 9 bases, V lost 0 bases, and 0 bases had no gene match. This CDR3 region has 13 residues. CDR3 in DNA: TGCGCCAGCAGTGAGTCGGACAGGGGGCAAGCTTTCTTT. Its translation is CASSESDRGQAFF.

CDR3 amino acids: CASSQEGGLANNEQFF. The CDR3, as DNA: TGTGCCAGCAGCCAAGAAGGGGGTCTAGCTAACAATGAGCAGTTCTTC. The chain has TRBV3-1 (or the pseudogene TRBV3-2) and TRBJ2-1, with D possibly being TRBD1 (6 bases). V was shortened by 0 bases and J by 5 bases, with 14 bases between the two germline ends. This CDR3 spans 16 amino acids. Germline V gene lookup returns CDR1 LGHDT and CDR2 YNNKEL (reference sequence).

The rearrangement links TRBV13 to TRBJ1-6; TRBD1 aligns across 10 bases. This CDR3 has 17 amino acids. Trimming removed 3 bases from V and 12 bases from J; junction bases left unmatched: 14. In germline, CDR1 is PRHDT, CDR2 FYEKMQ (reference sequence). Here the CDR3 reads CASSLAEHRDRGLPLHF. The CDR3 nucleotides read TGTGCCAGCAGCTTGGCAGAACACCGGGACAGGGGCTTACCCCTCCACTTT.